This T cell receptor (beta chain) emerged from a study of technical replicates of blood from a few donors. V lost 7 bases and J lost 6; bases outside the gene matches: 11. The CDR3 spans 14 residues. Per germline, CDR1 MNHNY and CDR2 SVGAGI (reference sequence). Sequencing used immunoSEQ multiplex PCR; TCRdb keeps in-frame clones, though not all of them. This sample has 55,000 to 75,000 clones, with 91% found just once. This TCR derives from a human donor in good health. Some clones in this sample may be carry-over from other donors' samples. Sequences were obtained from PBMCs. This chain links TRBV6-6 with TRBJ1-2, with 7 nucleotides matching TRBD1. The CDR3 nucleotides are TGTGCCAGCATTAAGGAGCGACAGGGAAATGGCTACACCTTC. This translates into CASIKERQGNGYTF.